The 7 T cell receptor beta chains in this list originate from one sample, sequenced in a study of cytomegalovirus exposure and HLA in healthy donors. The PCR ran on 60 Vbeta and 13 Jbeta primers. This table comes from immunoSEQ multiplex PCR, and its TCRdb copy is limited to in-frame clones, with some not included. The sample holds roughly 150,000 clones, 65% to 70% seen once. The sequenced sample consisted of PBMCs. These receptors were obtained from a man younger than 40 in good health and CMV-seropositive.

This chain uses TRBV10-1 with TRBJ2-1; D is undetermined. Germline CDR1 and CDR2: WNHNN and SYGVQD (reference sequence). V dropped 3 bases and J dropped 0 bases, with 12 bases sitting between them. The CDR3 consists of 16 residues. CDR3 sequence: CASSDYPSSSYNEQFF. The CDR3 coding sequence is TGCGCCAGCAGTGACTACCCTTCGAGCTCCTACAATGAGCAGTTCTTC.

The chain couples TRBV7-2 to TRBJ2-2, with 11 nucleotides matching TRBD1. The CDR3 covers 15 residues. The germline V gene encodes CDR1 SGHTA and CDR2 FQGNSA. J lost 3 bases, V lost 3 bases, and 0 bases had no gene match. The CDR3 is CASSLGQGDTGELFF. In DNA, the CDR3 is TGTGCCAGCAGCTTGGGACAGGGGGACACCGGGGAGCTGTTTTTT.

V gene TRBV5-8 combines with J gene TRBJ1-3; D perhaps matches TRBD1 (5 bases). Germline CDR1 SGHTS, CDR2 YDEGEE. V lost 4 bases, J lost 4 bases, and 15 bases lay in between. CDR3 length: 15 amino acids. CDR3 sequence (DNA): TGTGCCAGCAGCCTAAATGCGGGGACCGGAAACACCATATATTTT. This encodes CASSLNAGTGNTIYF.

The rearrangement uses TRBV12-5 and TRBJ2-1; D is uncertain. CDR1 is LGHNT, CDR2 FRNRAP, per germline. Between the trimmed V and J ends, which lost 4 bases and 1 base, there was a span of 11 bases. The CDR3 totals 15 residues. The CDR3 region is CASGSYTASYNEQFF. The CDR3 nucleotides are TGTGCTAGTGGTTCCTATACAGCTTCCTACAATGAGCAGTTCTTC.

The chain is built from TRBV4-1 and TRBJ2-1; TRBD1 matches at 7 bases. Germline assignment: CDR1 MGHRA and CDR2 YSYEKL. The CDR3 has 15 amino acids. J lost 1 base, V lost 6 bases, and 6 bases had no gene match. The CDR3 coding sequence is TGCGCCAGCAGAAACAGGGGTGGGTCCTACAATGAGCAGTTCTTC. Translated, it gives CASRNRGGSYNEQFF.

This clone was observed a handful of times. The rearrangement uses TRBV6-1 and TRBJ2-5; 7 positions agree with TRBD2. The CDR3 runs to 15 residues. Germline-derived CDR1 and CDR2 are MNHNS and SASEGT. V shed 4 bases, J shed 1 base, and the junction held 6 bases outside the gene matches. In nucleotides, the CDR3 is TGTGCCAGCAGTGCTACTAGCGTCGGCCAAGAGACCCAGTACTTC. Its protein product is CASSATSVGQETQYF.

In this sample, this clone turned up once. V gene TRBV5-1 combines with J gene TRBJ2-7; 7 nucleotides line up with TRBD1. The CDR3 runs to 17 residues. After removal of 1 base from V and 4 bases from J, the junction contained 14 bases not matched to a gene. Germline CDR1 SGHRS, CDR2 YFSETQ. In nucleotides, the CDR3 is TGCGCCAGCAGCTTGACCCACCGGGACAGTCTCGTTTACGAGCAGTACTTC. This gives the protein CASSLTHRDSLVYEQYF. Using reference TRBV5-1 and TRBJ2-7 for the parts outside the CDR3, the full variable domain is KAGVTQTPRYLIKTRGQQVTLSCSPISGHRSVSWYQQTPGQGLQFLFEYFSETQRNKGNFPGRFSGRQFSNSRSEMNVSTLELGDSALYLCASSLTHRDSLVYEQYFGPGTRLTVT.